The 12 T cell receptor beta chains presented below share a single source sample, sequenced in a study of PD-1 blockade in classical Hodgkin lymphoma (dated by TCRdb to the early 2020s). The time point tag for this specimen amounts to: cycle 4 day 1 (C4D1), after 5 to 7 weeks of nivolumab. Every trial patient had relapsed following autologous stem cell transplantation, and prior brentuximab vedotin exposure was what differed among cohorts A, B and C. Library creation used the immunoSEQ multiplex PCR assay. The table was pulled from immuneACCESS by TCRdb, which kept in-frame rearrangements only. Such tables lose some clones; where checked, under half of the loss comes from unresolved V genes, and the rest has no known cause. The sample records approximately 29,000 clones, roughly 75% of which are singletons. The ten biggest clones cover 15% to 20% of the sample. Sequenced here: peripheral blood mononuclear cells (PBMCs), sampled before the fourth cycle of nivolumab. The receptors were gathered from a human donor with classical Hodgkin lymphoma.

CDR3 amino acids: CASSDRTPGAFEQFF. In DNA form, the CDR3 reads TGTGCCAGCAGTGACAGAACGCCGGGGGCGTTTGAGCAGTTCTTC. The rearrangement uses TRBV6-1 and TRBJ2-1; D assignment may be TRBD1 or TRBD2 (6 bases each). CDR1 and CDR2 (germline): MNHNS, SASEGT. The CDR3 spans 15 residues. The V end was cut by 3 bases, the J end by 9 bases, with 18 bases between.

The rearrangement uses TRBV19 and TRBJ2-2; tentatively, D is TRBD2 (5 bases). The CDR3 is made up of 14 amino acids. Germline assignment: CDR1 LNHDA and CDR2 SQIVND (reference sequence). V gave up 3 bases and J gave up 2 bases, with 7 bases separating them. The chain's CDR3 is CASSIRGNTGELFF. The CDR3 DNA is TGTGCCAGTAGTATTCGGGGTAACACCGGGGAGCTGTTTTTT.

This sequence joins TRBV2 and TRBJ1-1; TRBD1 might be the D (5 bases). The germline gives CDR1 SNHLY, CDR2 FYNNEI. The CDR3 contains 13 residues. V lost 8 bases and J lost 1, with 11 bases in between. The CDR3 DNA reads TGTGCCAGCGGGGGGGAAAGGAACACTGAAGCTTTCTTT. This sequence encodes CASGGERNTEAFF.

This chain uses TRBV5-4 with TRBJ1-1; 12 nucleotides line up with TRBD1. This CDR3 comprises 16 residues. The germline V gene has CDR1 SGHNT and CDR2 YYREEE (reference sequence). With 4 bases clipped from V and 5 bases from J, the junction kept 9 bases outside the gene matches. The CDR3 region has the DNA TGTGCCAGCAGCAGGGGGGGACAGGGGGCTTATACTGAAGCTTTCTTT. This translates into CASSRGGQGAYTEAFF.

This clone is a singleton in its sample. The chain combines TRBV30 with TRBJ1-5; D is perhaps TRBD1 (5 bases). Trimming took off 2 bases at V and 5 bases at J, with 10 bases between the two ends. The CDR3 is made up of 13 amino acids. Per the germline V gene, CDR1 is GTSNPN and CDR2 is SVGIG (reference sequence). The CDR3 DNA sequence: TGTGCCTGGAGTCAAGGGGCCTATCAGCCCCAGCATTTT. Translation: CAWSQGAYQPQHF.

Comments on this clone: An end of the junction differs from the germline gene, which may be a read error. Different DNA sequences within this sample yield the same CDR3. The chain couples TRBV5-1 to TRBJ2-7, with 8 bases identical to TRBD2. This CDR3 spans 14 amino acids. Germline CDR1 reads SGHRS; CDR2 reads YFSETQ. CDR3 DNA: TGCGCCAGCAGGCTGACTAGCGCTACCTACGAGCAGTACTTT. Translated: CASRLTSATYEQYF.

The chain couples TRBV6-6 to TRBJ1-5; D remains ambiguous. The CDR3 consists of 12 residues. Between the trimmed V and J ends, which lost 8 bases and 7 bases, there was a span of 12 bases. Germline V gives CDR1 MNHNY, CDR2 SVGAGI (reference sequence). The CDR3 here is CASGPAGQPQHF. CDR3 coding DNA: TGTGCCAGCGGTCCCGCTGGACAGCCCCAGCATTTT.

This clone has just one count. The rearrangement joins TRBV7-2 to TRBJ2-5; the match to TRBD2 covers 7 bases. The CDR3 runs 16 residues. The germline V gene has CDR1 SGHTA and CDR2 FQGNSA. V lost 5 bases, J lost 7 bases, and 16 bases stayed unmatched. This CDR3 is CASSPSAGLGVGTQYF. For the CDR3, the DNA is TGTGCCAGCAGCCCAAGTGCCGGACTAGGCGTGGGGACCCAGTACTTC. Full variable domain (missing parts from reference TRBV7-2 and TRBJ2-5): GAGVSQSPSNKVTEKGKDVELRCDPISGHTALYWYRQSLGQGLEFLIYFQGNSAPDKSGLPSDRFSAERTGGSVSTLTIQRTQQEDSAVYLCASSPSAGLGVGTQYFGPGTRLLVL.

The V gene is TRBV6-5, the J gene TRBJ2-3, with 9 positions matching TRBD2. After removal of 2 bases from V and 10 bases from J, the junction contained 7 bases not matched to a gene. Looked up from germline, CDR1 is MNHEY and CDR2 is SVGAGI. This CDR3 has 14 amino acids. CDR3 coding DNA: TGTGCCAGCAGTTACGCTAGCGGGGCAACCTCGCAGTATTTT. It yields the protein CASSYASGATSQYF.

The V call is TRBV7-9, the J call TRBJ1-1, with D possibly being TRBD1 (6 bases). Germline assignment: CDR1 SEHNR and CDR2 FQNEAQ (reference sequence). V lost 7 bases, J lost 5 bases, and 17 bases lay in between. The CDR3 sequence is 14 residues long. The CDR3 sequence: CASTSLTGSTEAFF. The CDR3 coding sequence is TGTGCCAGCACCTCTCTCACAGGGAGTACTGAAGCTTTCTTT.

CDR3 DNA sequence: TGTGCCAGCAGCTTGGCTCTGGGAGAGACCCAGTACTTC. Translated: CASSLALGETQYF. The chain uses TRBV5-5 and TRBJ2-5; D not certain. Germline lookup yields CDR1 SGHKS and CDR2 YYEKEE (reference sequence). This CDR3 has 13 residues. Trimming shortened V by 0 bases and J by 4 bases, and 7 bases separated the two germline ends.

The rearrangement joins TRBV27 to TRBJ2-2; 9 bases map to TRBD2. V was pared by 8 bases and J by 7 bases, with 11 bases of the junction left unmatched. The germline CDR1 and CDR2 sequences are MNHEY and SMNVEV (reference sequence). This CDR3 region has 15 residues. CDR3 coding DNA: TGTGCCAGCCAACCCCTCGCGGGAGGGATCGGGGAGCTGTTTTTT. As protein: CASQPLAGGIGELFF.